A single sample is the source of the 30 T cell receptor beta chains below, sequenced in a study of shared clonotypes between healthy human individuals. Clones were sequenced by immunoSEQ multiplex PCR, and TCRdb holds only the in-frame ones, with some missing. Of hundreds of thousands of clones listed, around 67% are singletons. The sequenced material came from memory CD4+ T cells sorted from blood. Noted subset: CD45RA-negative fraction. All receptors derive from a man aged 25-40 years in good health.

The chain has TRBV11-2 and TRBJ2-7; TRBD2 aligns across 8 bases. The V gene's germline CDR1 is SGHAT and CDR2 FQNNGV. There are 14 residues in the CDR3. Trimming cost V 5 bases and J 2 bases; bases outside gene matches: 5. In DNA, the CDR3 is TGTGCCAGCAGCCCCCCGGGACTAGCCTACGAGCAGTACTTC. Translation: CASSPPGLAYEQYF.

The chain carries TRBV4-2 and TRBJ1-2; D is undetermined. V was shortened by 1 base and J by 0 bases, with 6 bases between the two germline ends. CDR1 LGHNA and CDR2 YNFKEQ come from the germline V gene. This CDR3 region has 14 residues. The CDR3 loop reads CASSQGVTNYGYTF. Written as DNA, the CDR3 is TGTGCCAGCAGCCAAGGGGTTACTAACTATGGCTACACCTTC.

The V gene is TRBV2, the J gene TRBJ1-5; perhaps TRBD1 as D (5 bases). The CDR3 is 15 residues long. V dropped 0 bases and J dropped 5 bases, with 11 bases sitting between them. From germline, CDR1 is SNHLY and CDR2 FYNNEI. The CDR3 loop is CASSEAYGGDQPQHF. CDR3 DNA sequence: TGTGCCAGCAGTGAAGCGTACGGGGGGGATCAGCCCCAGCATTTT.

The rearrangement joins TRBV7-9 to TRBJ2-7, with D perhaps TRBD1 or TRBD2 (6 bases each). Per the germline V gene, CDR1 is SEHNR and CDR2 is FQNEAQ (reference sequence). Trimming removed 1 base at V and 3 bases at J, with 16 bases between. The CDR3 length is 16 residues. The CDR3 region is CASSLGGPGLHYEQYF. The CDR3 DNA is TGTGCCAGCAGCTTAGGGGGGCCGGGACTCCACTACGAGCAGTACTTC.

CDR3 in amino acids: CASSMSGAGELFF. The CDR3 DNA is TGTGCCAGTAGTATGTCAGGGGCCGGGGAGCTGTTTTTT. The chain joins TRBV19 to TRBJ2-2, with D perhaps matching TRBD1 (6 bases). This CDR3 has 13 residues. Trimming left V 3 bases short and J 6 bases short, with 8 bases between. Germline CDR1 LNHDA, CDR2 SQIVND (reference sequence).

The chain carries TRBV11-2 and TRBJ2-7, with TRBD1 identical over 7 bases. V lost 5 bases, J lost 3 bases, and 10 bases stayed unmatched. The CDR3 runs 15 residues. The germline gives CDR1 SGHAT, CDR2 FQNNGV. CDR3 sequence: CASSQNNRGFYEQYF. The CDR3 bases are TGTGCCAGCAGCCAAAATAACAGGGGATTCTACGAGCAGTACTTC.

The table lists this clone with a few counts. The rearrangement uses TRBV25-1 and TRBJ1-3; 12 bases align to TRBD1. Losses at the gene ends were 6 bases for V and 2 bases for J; bases not matched to a gene: 2. The CDR3 has 15 residues. Germline V CDR1 and CDR2: MGHDK, SYGVNS. CDR3 sequence: CASSRDRGPGNTIYF. The CDR3 DNA reads as TGTGCCAGCAGCCGGGACAGGGGGCCTGGAAACACCATATATTTT.

The chain combines TRBV21-1 with TRBJ2-2; the D call of TRBD1 is as the table states it, not checked on the DNA. TRBV21-1 is annotated as a pseudogene. The CDR3 spans 17 residues. CDR3 loop: CASSTTFDRDGTGELFF. CDR3 nucleotides: TGTGCCAGCAGCACCACATTTGACAGGGATGGCACCGGGGAGCTGTTTTTT.

The rearrangement links TRBV28 to TRBJ1-5; D gene uncertain. This CDR3 spans 18 amino acids. CDR1 is MDHEN, CDR2 SYDVKM, per germline. Trimming removed 5 bases from V and 3 bases from J, with 23 bases in between. Here the CDR3 reads CASSPSTGRRAYNQPQHF. The CDR3 bases are TGTGCCAGCAGTCCATCAACTGGGAGACGGGCCTACAATCAGCCCCAGCATTTT.

This rearrangement joins TRBV4-2 to TRBJ2-1; D unresolved. Trimming shortened V by 0 bases and J by 0 bases, and 6 bases separated the two germline ends. CDR1 LGHNA and CDR2 YNFKEQ come from the germline V gene. CDR3 length equals 15 residues. The DNA for the CDR3 is TGTGCCAGCAGCCAAGAGGCGTACTCCTACAATGAGCAGTTCTTC. This sequence encodes CASSQEAYSYNEQFF.

In its sample, this clone was seen many times. The V gene is TRBV28, the J gene TRBJ2-1, with 16 bases lining up with TRBD2. The CDR3 is 18 amino acids. CDR1 is MDHEN, CDR2 SYDVKM, per germline. With V trimmed by 1 base and J by 1 base, 1 base remained unmatched. For the CDR3, the DNA is TGTGCCAGCAGTTTATCGGGACTAGCGGGAGGGTCCTACAATGAGCAGTTCTTC. Amino acids: CASSLSGLAGGSYNEQFF.

The chain combines TRBV7-2 with TRBJ1-5, with D perhaps matching TRBD1 (6 bases). This CDR3 has 16 residues. Germline values: CDR1 SGHTA, CDR2 FQGNSA. The germline V and J ends were trimmed by 0 bases and 11 bases, with 20 bases remaining between them. CDR3 coding DNA: TGTGCCAGCAGCTTAGCACAGGGTTCGAGAAGGGAGACCCAGCATTTT. This sequence encodes CASSLAQGSRRETQHF. The complete variable domain, with remaining parts taken from reference TRBV7-2 and TRBJ1-5, reads GAGVSQSPSNKVTEKGKDVELRCDPISGHTALYWYRQSLGQGLEFLIYFQGNSAPDKSGLPSDRFSAERTGGSVSTLTIQRTQQEDSAVYLCASSLAQGSRRETQHFGDGTRLSIL.

The V gene is TRBV11-2, the J gene TRBJ1-5; D is unclear. Germline values: CDR1 SGHAT, CDR2 FQNNGV. This CDR3 comprises 16 residues. Trimming removed 0 bases at V and 2 bases at J, with 11 bases between. The CDR3 is CASSLEGSQGNQPQHF. CDR3 coding DNA: TGTGCCAGCAGCTTAGAAGGTTCCCAGGGCAATCAGCCCCAGCATTTT.

This clone has more than one count but fewer than ten. The J gene is TRBJ1-5, the V gene TRBV15; D gene ambiguous. There are 16 residues in the CDR3. Between the trimmed V and J ends, which lost 0 bases and 0 bases, there was a span of 9 bases. The germline V gene encodes CDR1 LNHNV and CDR2 YYDKDF (reference sequence). The CDR3 sequence is CATSRDLRASNQPQHF. CDR3 DNA: TGTGCCACCAGCAGAGATCTTAGGGCTAGCAATCAGCCCCAGCATTTT.

The rearrangement links TRBV2 to TRBJ2-7; 7 positions match TRBD1. Germline CDR1 is SNHLY and CDR2 is FYNNEI. The junction had 3 bases not matched to a gene; V was cut back by 9 bases and J by 1 base. The CDR3 has 12 residues. Here the CDR3 reads CASSTGSYEQYF. CDR3 nucleotides: TGTGCCAGTTCGACAGGGTCCTACGAGCAGTACTTC.

The chain employs TRBV29-1 and TRBJ2-5, with 8 bases lining up with TRBD2. Germline-derived CDR1 and CDR2 are SQVTM and ANQGSEA. This CDR3 has 12 residues. Trimming at V came to 7 bases and at J to 5 bases, leaving 6 bases not matched to a gene. CDR3 sequence: CSGRGGGETQYF. The CDR3 DNA follows: TGCAGCGGGCGTGGCGGGGGGGAGACCCAGTACTTC.

The V call is TRBV4-1, the J call TRBJ1-4; D call uncertain. Germline V lookup: CDR1 MGHRA, CDR2 YSYEKL. V was trimmed by 4 bases and J by 8 bases, leaving 11 bases between them. This CDR3 is 13 amino acids long. In nucleotides, the CDR3 is TGCGCCAGCAGCCGTTTAAGAGGAGAAAAACTGTTTTTT. Its translation: CASSRLRGEKLFF.

The chain is built from TRBV4-2 and TRBJ2-1, with D maybe TRBD2 (5 bases). V was cut by 4 bases and J by 0 bases, with 13 bases left in between. This CDR3 has 16 amino acids. From germline, CDR1 is LGHNA and CDR2 YNFKEQ. The CDR3 is CASSPQDSSSYNEQFF. CDR3 nucleotide sequence: TGTGCCAGCAGCCCTCAGGACTCTAGCTCCTACAATGAGCAGTTCTTC.

The V gene is TRBV18, the J gene TRBJ1-1; D is ambiguous. The CDR3 is 16 amino acids. CDR1 and CDR2 (germline): KGHSH, LQKENI. V lost 5 bases to trimming and J lost 4 bases, with 20 bases between them. This chain's CDR3 is CASSKTVVPRVTEAFF. CDR3 nucleotides: TGTGCCAGCTCAAAAACCGTTGTTCCGAGAGTCACTGAAGCTTTCTTT.

This clone was seen once. The chain is built from TRBV7-9 and TRBJ1-2, with D unresolved. The CDR3 sequence is 11 residues long. V was pared by 8 bases and J by 4 bases, with 8 bases between. From germline, CDR1 is SEHNR and CDR2 FQNEAQ (reference sequence). Here the CDR3 reads CASSGSYGYTF. CDR3 DNA: TGTGCCAGCTCGGGATCCTATGGCTACACCTTC.

This clone was counted a few times. The V and J genes are TRBV28 and TRBJ1-5, with 7 bases aligning to TRBD1. The CDR3 contains 15 residues. Germline CDR1 MDHEN, CDR2 SYDVKM. Trimming took 4 bases from V and 4 from J; bases not matched to a gene: 7. The CDR3 protein is CASSYRQGWNQPQHF. CDR3 sequence (DNA): TGTGCCAGCAGTTATCGACAGGGATGGAATCAGCCCCAGCATTTT.

This sequence joins TRBV11-2 and TRBJ2-2; 7 nucleotides align to TRBD2. V gave up 5 bases and J gave up 6 bases; unmatched junction bases: 9. CDR1 and CDR2 (germline): SGHAT, FQNNGV. The CDR3 is 15 residues long. The CDR3 coding sequence is TGTGCCAGCAGCCTATGGAGGGAGGGTCCCGGGGAGCTGTTTTTT. Protein sequence: CASSLWREGPGELFF.

The chain uses TRBV28 and TRBJ2-7; TRBD1 agrees at 8 bases. Germline-derived CDR1 and CDR2 are MDHEN and SYDVKM. This CDR3 has 13 residues. Germline trimming cut 7 bases from V and 2 bases from J; bases unmatched to any gene: 4. This chain's CDR3 is CASTLQGAYEQYF. The CDR3 coding sequence is TGTGCCAGCACCCTACAGGGGGCCTACGAGCAGTACTTC.

This chain links TRBV15 with TRBJ2-5; 9 positions match TRBD1. The DNA end is a closer match to TRBJ2-7, so the J assignment may be wrong. Germline V gives CDR1 LNHNV, CDR2 YYDKDF (reference sequence). This CDR3 spans 15 amino acids. CDR3 nucleotide sequence: TGTGCCACCCAACCCGACAGGGGGGGCTTCTACGAGCAGTACTTC. Its protein product is CATQPDRGGFYEQYF.

J is TRBJ1-5 and V is TRBV28; perhaps TRBD1 as D (6 bases). This CDR3 is built from 18 residues. Trimming left V 5 bases short and J 0 bases short, with 20 bases between. Per the germline V gene, CDR1 is MDHEN and CDR2 is SYDVKM. The CDR3 nucleotides are TGTGCCAGCAGTCTGTTGGACAGCATTACGAATAGCAATCAGCCCCAGCATTTT. Its translation is CASSLLDSITNSNQPQHF.

The rearrangement joins TRBV7-9 to TRBJ2-3; D is unresolved. The CDR3 length is 11 residues. Trimming took 5 bases from V and 4 from J, leaving 4 bases between them. The germline V gene encodes CDR1 SEHNR and CDR2 FQNEAQ (reference sequence). CDR3 protein: CASSNSDTQYF. The DNA of the CDR3 is TGTGCCAGCAGCAACTCAGATACGCAGTATTTT.

V is TRBV19 and J is TRBJ1-5, with D possibly TRBD1 on 5 matching bases. With 1 base removed from V and 4 bases from J, the gap between germline ends came to 8 bases. CDR1 and CDR2 (germline): LNHDA, SQIVND (reference sequence). This CDR3 has 14 residues. DNA for the CDR3: TGTGCCAGTAGTATAGGGGCAGGGAATCAGCCCCAGCATTTT. This gives the protein CASSIGAGNQPQHF.

This chain connects TRBV9 to TRBJ2-2; no clear D gene. Germline values: CDR1 SGDLS, CDR2 YYNGEE. Trimming took off 1 base at V and 5 bases at J, with 9 bases between the two ends. This CDR3 has 14 residues. The CDR3 coding sequence is TGTGCCAGCAGCGTACAACTGGGGACCGGGGAGCTGTTTTTT. It yields the protein CASSVQLGTGELFF.

A single count supports this clone. The genes are TRBV5-4 and TRBJ2-7, with 10 bases fitting TRBD1. The length of the CDR3 is 15 residues. After removal of 2 bases from V and 4 bases from J, the junction contained 6 bases not matched to a gene. Germline-derived CDR1 and CDR2 are SGHNT and YYREEE (reference sequence). Written as DNA, the CDR3 is TGTGCCAGCAGCTTAGACCGGGACAGGGGTTACGAGCAGTACTTC. Residues: CASSLDRDRGYEQYF.

This rearrangement joins TRBV30 to TRBJ2-7; 8 bases align to TRBD2. Unmatched junction bases numbered 4, after V lost 4 bases and J lost 5 bases. This CDR3 spans 12 amino acids. Germline V gene lookup returns CDR1 GTSNPN and CDR2 SVGIG (reference sequence). The CDR3 spells CAWKPAGDEQYF. DNA of the CDR3: TGTGCCTGGAAACCAGCGGGAGACGAGCAGTACTTC.